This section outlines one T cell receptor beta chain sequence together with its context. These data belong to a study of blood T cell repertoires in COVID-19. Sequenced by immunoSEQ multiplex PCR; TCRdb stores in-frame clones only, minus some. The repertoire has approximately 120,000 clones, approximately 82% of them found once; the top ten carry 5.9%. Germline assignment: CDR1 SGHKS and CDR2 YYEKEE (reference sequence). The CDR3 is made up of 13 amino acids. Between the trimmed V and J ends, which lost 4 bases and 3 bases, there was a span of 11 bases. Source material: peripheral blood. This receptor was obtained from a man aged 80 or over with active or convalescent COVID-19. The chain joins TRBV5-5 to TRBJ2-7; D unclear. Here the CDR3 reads CASSQIPNYEQYF. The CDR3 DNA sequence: TGTGCCAGCAGCCAAATTCCTAACTACGAGCAGTACTTC.